This TCR beta chain was captured by sequencing in a study of early T cells in non-severe SARS-CoV-2 infection. Study-wide context: Sequenced material consisted of bulk RNA (from unsorted whole blood), and chains were unpaired. General study points: VDJdb-based matching was biased toward anti-spike CD8 responses and missed private and CD4 specificities.

The germline gives CDR1 SGHVS, CDR2 FQNEAQ. The CDR3 sequence is 14 residues long. With 3 bases removed from V and 0 bases from J, the gap between germline ends came to 9 bases. Unique molecular identifiers tagged individual cDNA molecules. TCRdb independently ran MiXCR on the 5' RACE reads; one entry per CDR3 protein. This repertoire shows 55,000 to 65,000 distinct CDR3 sequences, roughly 15% found once; its top ten account for approximately 4%. On this clonotype: The antigen remains undetermined.

The clonotype comes from an adult who was a healthcare worker with PCR-confirmed SARS-CoV-2 infection or an uninfected control (not recorded which). V gene TRBV7-8 combines with J gene TRBJ2-7; tentative D call: TRBD2 (6 bases). This specimen was whole blood, taken at baseline. The CDR3 loop is CASSFSGPSYEQYF. CDR3 nucleotide sequence: TGTGCCAGCAGCTTCAGCGGGCCCTCCTACGAGCAGTACTTC.